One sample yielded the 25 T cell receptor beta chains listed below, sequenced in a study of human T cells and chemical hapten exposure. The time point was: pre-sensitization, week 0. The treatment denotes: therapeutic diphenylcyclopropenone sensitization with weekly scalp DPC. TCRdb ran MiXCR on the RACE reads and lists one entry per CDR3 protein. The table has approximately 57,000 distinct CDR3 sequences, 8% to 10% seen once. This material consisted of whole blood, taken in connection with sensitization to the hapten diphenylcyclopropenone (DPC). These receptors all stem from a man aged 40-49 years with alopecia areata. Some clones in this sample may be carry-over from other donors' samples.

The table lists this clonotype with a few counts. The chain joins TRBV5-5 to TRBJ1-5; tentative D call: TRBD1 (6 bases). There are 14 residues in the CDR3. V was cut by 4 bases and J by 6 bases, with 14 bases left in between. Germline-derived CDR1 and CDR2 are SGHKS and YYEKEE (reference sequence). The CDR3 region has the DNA TGTGCCAGCAGCCTTCAGGGGATCGGTCAGCCCCAGCATTTT. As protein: CASSLQGIGQPQHF. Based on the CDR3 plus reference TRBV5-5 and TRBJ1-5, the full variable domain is DAGVTQSPTHLIKTRGQQVTLRCSPISGHKSVSWYQQVLGQGPQFIFQYYEKEERGRGNFPDRFSARQFPNYSSELNVNALLLGDSALYLCASSLQGIGQPQHFGDGTRLSIL.

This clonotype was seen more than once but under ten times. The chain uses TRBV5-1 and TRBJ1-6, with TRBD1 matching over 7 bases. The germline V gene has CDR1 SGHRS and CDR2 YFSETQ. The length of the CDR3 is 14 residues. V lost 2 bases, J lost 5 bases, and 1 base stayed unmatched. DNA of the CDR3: TGCGCCAGCAGCTTTCAGGGGGATAATTCACCCCTCCACTTT. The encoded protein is CASSFQGDNSPLHF.

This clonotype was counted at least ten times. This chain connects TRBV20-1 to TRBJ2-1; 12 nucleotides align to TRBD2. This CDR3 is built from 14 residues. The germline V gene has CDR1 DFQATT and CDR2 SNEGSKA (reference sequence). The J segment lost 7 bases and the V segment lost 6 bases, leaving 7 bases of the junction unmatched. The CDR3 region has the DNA TGCAGTGCAGACACTAGCGGGAGGATTAATGAGCAGTTCTTC. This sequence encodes CSADTSGRINEQFF.

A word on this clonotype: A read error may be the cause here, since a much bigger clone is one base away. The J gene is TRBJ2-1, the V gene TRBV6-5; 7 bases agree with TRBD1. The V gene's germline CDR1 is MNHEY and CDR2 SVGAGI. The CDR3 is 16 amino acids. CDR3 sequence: CASSYSRDSLYNVQFF. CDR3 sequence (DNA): TGTGCCAGCAGTTACTCCAGGGACAGTCTTTACAATGTGCAGTTCTTC.

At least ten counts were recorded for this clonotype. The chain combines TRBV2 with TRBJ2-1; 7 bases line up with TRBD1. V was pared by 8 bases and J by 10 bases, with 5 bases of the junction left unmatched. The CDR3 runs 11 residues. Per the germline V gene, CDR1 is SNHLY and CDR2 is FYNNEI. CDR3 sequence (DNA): TGTGCCAGCCAGGGGGTCGAGGAGCAGTTCTTC. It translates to CASQGVEEQFF.

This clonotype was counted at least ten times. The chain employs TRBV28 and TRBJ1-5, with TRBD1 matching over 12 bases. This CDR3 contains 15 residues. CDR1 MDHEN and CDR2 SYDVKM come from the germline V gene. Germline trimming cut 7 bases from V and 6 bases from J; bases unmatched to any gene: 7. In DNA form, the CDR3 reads TGTGCCAGCACCGCCGGGACAGGGGGCGTTCAGCCCCAGCATTTT. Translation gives CASTAGTGGVQPQHF.

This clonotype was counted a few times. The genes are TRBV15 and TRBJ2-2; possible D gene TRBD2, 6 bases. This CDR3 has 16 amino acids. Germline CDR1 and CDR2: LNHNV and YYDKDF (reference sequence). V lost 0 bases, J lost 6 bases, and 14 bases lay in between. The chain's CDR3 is CATSRDPPGAAGELFF. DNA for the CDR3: TGTGCCACCAGCAGAGATCCCCCGGGAGCAGCCGGGGAGCTGTTTTTT.

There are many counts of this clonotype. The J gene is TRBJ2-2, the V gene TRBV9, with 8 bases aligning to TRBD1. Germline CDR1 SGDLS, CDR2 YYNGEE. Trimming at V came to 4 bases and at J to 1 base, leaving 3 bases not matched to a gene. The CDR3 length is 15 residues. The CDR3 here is CASSPGTGNTGELFF. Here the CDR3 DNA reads TGTGCCAGCAGCCCAGGGACAGGGAACACCGGGGAGCTGTTTTTT.

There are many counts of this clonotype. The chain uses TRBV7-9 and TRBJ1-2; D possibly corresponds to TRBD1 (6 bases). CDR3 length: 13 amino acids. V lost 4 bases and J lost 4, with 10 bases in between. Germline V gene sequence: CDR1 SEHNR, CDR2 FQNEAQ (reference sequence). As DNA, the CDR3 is TGTGCCAGCAGCTGGGGGGACATCTATGGCTACACCTTC. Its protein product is CASSWGDIYGYTF.

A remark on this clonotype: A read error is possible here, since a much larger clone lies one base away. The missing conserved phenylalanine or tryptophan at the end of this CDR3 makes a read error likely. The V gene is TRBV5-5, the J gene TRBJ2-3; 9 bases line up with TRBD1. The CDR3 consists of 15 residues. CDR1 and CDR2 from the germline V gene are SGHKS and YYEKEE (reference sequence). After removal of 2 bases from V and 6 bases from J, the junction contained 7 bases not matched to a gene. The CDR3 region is CASSFQGQGVDTQYS. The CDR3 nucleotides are TGTGCCAGCAGCTTTCAGGGACAGGGTGTGGATACGCAGTATTCT.

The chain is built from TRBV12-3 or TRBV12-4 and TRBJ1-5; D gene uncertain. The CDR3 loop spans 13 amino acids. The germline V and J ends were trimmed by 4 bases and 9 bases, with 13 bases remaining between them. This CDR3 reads CASSSIHGGPQHF. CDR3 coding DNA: TGTGCCAGCAGTTCCATTCACGGCGGGCCCCAGCATTTT.

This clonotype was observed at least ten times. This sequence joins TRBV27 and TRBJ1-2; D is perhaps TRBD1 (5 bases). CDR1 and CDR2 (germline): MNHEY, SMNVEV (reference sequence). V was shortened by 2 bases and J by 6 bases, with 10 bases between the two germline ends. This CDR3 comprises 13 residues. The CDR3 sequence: CASSLQGSDGYTF. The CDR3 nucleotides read TGTGCCAGCAGTTTACAGGGATCTGATGGCTACACCTTC.

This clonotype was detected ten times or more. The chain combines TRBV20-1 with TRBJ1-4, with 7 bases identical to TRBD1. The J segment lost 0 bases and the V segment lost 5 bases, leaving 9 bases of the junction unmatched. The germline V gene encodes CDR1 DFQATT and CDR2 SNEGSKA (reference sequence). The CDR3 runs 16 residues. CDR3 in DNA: TGCAGTGCTCGAACAGGGGCCAGACCAACTAATGAAAAACTGTTTTTT. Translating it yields CSARTGARPTNEKLFF.

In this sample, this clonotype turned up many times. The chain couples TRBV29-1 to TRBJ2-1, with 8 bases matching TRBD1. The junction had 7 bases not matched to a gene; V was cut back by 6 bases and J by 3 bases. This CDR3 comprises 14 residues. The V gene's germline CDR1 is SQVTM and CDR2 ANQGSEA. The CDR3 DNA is TGCAGCGTCCGACAGGGGTTTTTCTACAATGAGCAGTTCTTC. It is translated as CSVRQGFFYNEQFF.

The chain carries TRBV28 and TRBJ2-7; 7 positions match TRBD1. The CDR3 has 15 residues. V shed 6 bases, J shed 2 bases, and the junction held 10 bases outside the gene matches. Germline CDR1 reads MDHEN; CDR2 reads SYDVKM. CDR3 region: CASSQGTASPYEQYF. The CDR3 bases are TGTGCCAGCAGCCAAGGGACAGCCAGCCCCTACGAGCAGTACTTC. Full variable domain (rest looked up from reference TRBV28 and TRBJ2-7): DVKVTQSSRYLVKRTGEKVFLECVQDMDHENMFWYRQDPGLGLRLIYFSYDVKMKEKGDIPEGYSVSREKKERFSLILESASTNQTSMYLCASSQGTASPYEQYFGPGTRLTVT.

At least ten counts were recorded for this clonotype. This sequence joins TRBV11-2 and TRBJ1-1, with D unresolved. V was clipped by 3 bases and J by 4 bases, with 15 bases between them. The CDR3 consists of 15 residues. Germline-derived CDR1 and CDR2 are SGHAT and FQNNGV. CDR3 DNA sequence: TGTGCCAGCAGCTTGGCCACAATACATGGCACTGAAGCTTTCTTT. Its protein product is CASSLATIHGTEAFF.

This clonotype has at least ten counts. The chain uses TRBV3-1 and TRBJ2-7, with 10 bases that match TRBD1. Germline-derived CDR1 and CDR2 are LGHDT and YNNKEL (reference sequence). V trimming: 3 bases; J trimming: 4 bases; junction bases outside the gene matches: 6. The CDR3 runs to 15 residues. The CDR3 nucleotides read TGTGCCAGCAGCCAGAGACAGGGGGCGCAATACGAGCAGTACTTC. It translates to CASSQRQGAQYEQYF.

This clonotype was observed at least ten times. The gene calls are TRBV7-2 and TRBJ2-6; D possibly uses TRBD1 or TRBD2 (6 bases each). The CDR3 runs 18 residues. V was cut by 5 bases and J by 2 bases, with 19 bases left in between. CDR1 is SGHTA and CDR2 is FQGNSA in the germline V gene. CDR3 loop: CASSPRVGGGPGANVLTF. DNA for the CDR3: TGTGCCAGCAGCCCCAGGGTGGGGGGCGGTCCTGGGGCCAACGTCCTGACTTTC. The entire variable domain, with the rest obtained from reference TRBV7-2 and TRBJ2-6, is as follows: GAGVSQSPSNKVTEKGKDVELRCDPISGHTALYWYRQSLGQGLEFLIYFQGNSAPDKSGLPSDRFSAERTGGSVSTLTIQRTQQEDSAVYLCASSPRVGGGPGANVLTFGAGSRLTVL.

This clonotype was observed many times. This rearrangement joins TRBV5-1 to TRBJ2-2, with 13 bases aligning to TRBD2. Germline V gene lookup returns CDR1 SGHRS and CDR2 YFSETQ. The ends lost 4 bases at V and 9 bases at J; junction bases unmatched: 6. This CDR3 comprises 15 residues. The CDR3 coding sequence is TGCGCCAGCAGCCTTACTAGCGGGAGGGCCCGGGAGCTGTTTTTT. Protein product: CASSLTSGRARELFF.

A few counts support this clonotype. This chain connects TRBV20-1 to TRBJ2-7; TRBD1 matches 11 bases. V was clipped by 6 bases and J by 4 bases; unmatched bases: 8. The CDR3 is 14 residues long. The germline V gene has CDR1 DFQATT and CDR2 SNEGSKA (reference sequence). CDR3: CSAPRTGGLYEQYF. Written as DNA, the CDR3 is TGCAGTGCGCCGAGGACAGGGGGCTTGTACGAGCAGTACTTC.

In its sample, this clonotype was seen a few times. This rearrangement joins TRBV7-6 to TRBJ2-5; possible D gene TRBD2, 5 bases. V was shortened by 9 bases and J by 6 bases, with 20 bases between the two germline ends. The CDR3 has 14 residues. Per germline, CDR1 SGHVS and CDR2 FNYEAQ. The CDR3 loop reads CASKSVGGSKTQYF. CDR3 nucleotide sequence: TGTGCCAGTAAATCGGTCGGAGGAAGTAAGACCCAGTACTTC.

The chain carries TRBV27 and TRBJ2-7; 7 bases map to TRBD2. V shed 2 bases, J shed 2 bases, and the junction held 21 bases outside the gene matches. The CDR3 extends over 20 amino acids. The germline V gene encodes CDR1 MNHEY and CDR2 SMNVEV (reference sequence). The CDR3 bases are TGTGCCAGCAGTTTAATGCGCGGGAGTAAGATGGGATCCATAGCCTACGAGCAGTACTTC. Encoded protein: CASSLMRGSKMGSIAYEQYF.

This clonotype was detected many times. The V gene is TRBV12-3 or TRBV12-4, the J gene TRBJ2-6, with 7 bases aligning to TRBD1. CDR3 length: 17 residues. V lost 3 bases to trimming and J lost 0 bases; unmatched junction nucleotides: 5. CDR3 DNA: TGTGCCAGCAGTTTGACAGGGCCTGTCTCTGGGGCCAACGTCCTGACTTTC. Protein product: CASSLTGPVSGANVLTF.

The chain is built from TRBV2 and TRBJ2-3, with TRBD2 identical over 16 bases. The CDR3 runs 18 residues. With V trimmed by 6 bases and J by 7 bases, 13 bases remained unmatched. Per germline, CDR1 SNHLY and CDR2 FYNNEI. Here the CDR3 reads CASSEYPGLAGGLNTQYF. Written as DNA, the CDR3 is TGTGCCAGCAGCGAATATCCGGGACTAGCGGGAGGGCTGAATACGCAGTATTTT.

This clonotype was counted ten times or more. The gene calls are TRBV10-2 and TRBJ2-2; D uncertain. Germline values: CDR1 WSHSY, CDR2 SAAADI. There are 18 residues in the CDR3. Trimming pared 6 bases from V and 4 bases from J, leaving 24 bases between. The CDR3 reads CASRPDRAGVVGTGELFF. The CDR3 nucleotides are TGCGCCAGCAGGCCGGACCGGGCCGGAGTGGTTGGCACCGGGGAGCTGTTTTTT.